Detailed here is one T cell receptor (beta chain). This entry is derived from a study of blood T cell repertoires in COVID-19. Study in general: PBMCs, B-cell-depleted T cells, or T cells provided the cDNA or gDNA that made up the material.

Participants' reported clinical history set cohort assignment. V was trimmed by 0 bases and J by 0 bases, leaving 14 bases between them. In germline, CDR1 is GTSNPN, CDR2 SVGIG (reference sequence). This CDR3 spans 16 amino acids. Per the original methods: Amplifying reference gene primers gave estimates of nucleated cell counts. TCRdb's copy holds only in-frame clones and misses some; the assay was immunoSEQ multiplex PCR. The DNA gave D and trimming, while V, J and clone size come from that table. The table has 200,000 to 250,000 clones, approximately 89% seen once. Material for sequencing was PBMCs or T cells enriched from blood (not recorded which). The receptor was isolated from a woman in her thirties who had been exposed to COVID-19. The chain carries TRBV30 and TRBJ1-1, with a possible D match to TRBD1 (5 bases). The DNA for the CDR3 is TGTGCCTGGAGTGTCCCAGCGGGACCCCTGAACACTGAAGCTTTCTTT. Encoded protein: CAWSVPAGPLNTEAFF.